The T cell receptor beta chain described here comes from a study of a mutant IDH1 vaccine in newly diagnosed glioma. Concerning this clone: Antigen unknown. This sample includes further DNA sequences coding for the same CDR3.

This CDR3 has 13 residues. CDR1 is MNHEY and CDR2 is SMNVEV in the germline V gene (reference sequence). V gave up 3 bases and J gave up 6 bases; unmatched junction bases: 4. The time point here: week 47, end of study. Vaccination used 300 ug of mutant IDH1 20-mer peptide per dose, with topical imiquimod. The repertoire was sequenced with immunoSEQ multiplex PCR; TCRdb's copy has only in-frame clones and lacks some. The repertoire consists of around 50,000 clones, with approximately 84% occurring once and the leading ten covering about 4.3%. The rearrangement uses TRBV27 and TRBJ2-7; 8 bases align to TRBD2. The sample in question was PBMCs, obtained from a glioma patient whose treatment included an IDH1 peptide vaccine. This receptor was obtained from a woman aged 25 to 39 with glioma. Some clones in this sample may be carry-over from other donors' samples. The CDR3 spells CASSFGAGGEQYF. CDR3 coding DNA: TGTGCCAGCAGTTTCGGGGCGGGGGGCGAGCAGTACTTC.